Listed here are 29 T cell receptor beta chains from one sample, sequenced in a study of TIL therapy for anti-PD-1-resistant metastatic lung cancer. The time point denotes: pre-treatment sample, taken before nivolumab and TIL therapy. The tumor samples were excised metastases, mostly pleural nodules or supraclavicular lymph nodes. The libraries were made with immunoSEQ v3. Sequencing was performed with immunoSEQ multiplex PCR; in TCRdb, only in-frame clones are kept and a portion is missing. This sample has tens of thousands of clones, with less than 75% found just once. The input for sequencing was tumor tissue, taken at baseline. The origin of the receptors is a person aged 25 to 85 with non-small cell lung cancer.

J is TRBJ2-7 and V is TRBV6-5; D is possibly TRBD1 (5 bases). Per germline, CDR1 MNHEY and CDR2 SVGAGI. V gave up 3 bases and J gave up 0 bases, with 9 bases separating them. The CDR3 consists of 14 residues. The CDR3 protein is CASSYGQGSYEQYF. The CDR3 coding sequence is TGTGCCAGCAGTTATGGGCAGGGCTCCTACGAGCAGTACTTC.

This clone was found a few times. The gene calls are TRBV4-3 and TRBJ2-6; no definite D call. This CDR3 has 17 amino acids. Trimming took off 1 base at V and 0 bases at J, with 10 bases between the two ends. The germline V gene has CDR1 LGHNA and CDR2 YSLEER. The CDR3 loop is CASSQAVLSSGANVLTF. The CDR3 DNA sequence: TGCGCCAGCAGCCAAGCGGTACTTAGCTCTGGGGCCAACGTCCTGACTTTC.

The V and J genes are TRBV19 and TRBJ1-1; D may be TRBD1 (6 bases). Trimming took off 5 bases at V and 4 bases at J, with 14 bases between the two ends. The CDR3 spans 14 residues. CDR1 and CDR2 from the germline V gene are LNHDA and SQIVND (reference sequence). CDR3 nucleotides: TGTGCCAGTAGTGGTAATACAGGGTCCACTGAAGCTTTCTTT. Its protein is CASSGNTGSTEAFF. Looking up the rest from reference TRBV19 and TRBJ1-1 gives the full variable domain: DGGITQSPKYLFRKEGQNVTLSCEQNLNHDAMYWYRQDPGQGLRLIYYSQIVNDFQKGDIAEGYSVSREKKESFPLTVTSAQKNPTAFYLCASSGNTGSTEAFFGQGTRLTVV.

This sequence joins TRBV5-1 and TRBJ2-1, with 8 bases that match TRBD2. Germline CDR1 SGHRS, CDR2 YFSETQ. The CDR3 runs to 16 residues. V shed 7 bases, J shed 8 bases, and the junction held 17 bases outside the gene matches. The CDR3 is CASAPTGTRGMDEQFF. The CDR3 region has the DNA TGCGCCAGCGCCCCTACTGGGACTAGGGGTATGGATGAGCAGTTCTTC.

This clone showed up just once. The rearrangement uses TRBV27 and TRBJ1-5; D is uncertain. Germline V CDR1 and CDR2: MNHEY, SMNVEV (reference sequence). V gave up 4 bases and J gave up 7 bases, with 17 bases separating them. The CDR3 runs 15 residues. CDR3 protein: CASSSVFGRIQPQHF. The DNA for the CDR3 is TGTGCCAGCAGTTCAGTATTTGGACGGATCCAGCCCCAGCATTTT.

The V call is TRBV7-8, the J call TRBJ1-5; TRBD1 is a possible D gene (6 bases). The V end was cut by 5 bases, the J end by 3 bases, with 14 bases between. Germline V gene data show CDR1 as SGHVS and CDR2 as FQNEAQ. The CDR3 contains 15 residues. CDR3 nucleotide sequence: TGTGCCAGCAGCCCGGGGGGACATTTCAATCAGCCCCAGCATTTT. It codes for CASSPGGHFNQPQHF.

In its sample, this clone was seen a few times. V usage is TRBV6-1 and J usage is TRBJ1-1, with D uncertain. Trimming took 7 bases from V and 7 from J, leaving 16 bases between them. The CDR3 has 13 residues. Germline CDR1 is MNHNS and CDR2 is SASEGT. The CDR3 nucleotides read TGTGCCAGCAATGATGGGAGGACTGTTGAAGCTTTCTTT. Its protein is CASNDGRTVEAFF.

V is TRBV6-1 and J is TRBJ2-7, with D possibly TRBD1 on 6 matching bases. V gave up 1 base and J gave up 2 bases, with 12 bases separating them. Germline V gene lookup returns CDR1 MNHNS and CDR2 SASEGT. This CDR3 has 15 residues. The CDR3 nucleotides are TGTGCCAGCAGTGAAGGAGCAGGGGCCCCCTACGAGCAGTACTTC. Residues: CASSEGAGAPYEQYF.

This clone was seen a few times. This rearrangement joins TRBV7-2 to TRBJ1-3; no definite D call. The germline gives CDR1 SGHTA, CDR2 FQGNSA. The CDR3 contains 14 residues. V lost 5 bases and J 2 bases, leaving 10 bases between the germline ends. The CDR3 spells CASSGPGTGNTIYF. CDR3 bases: TGTGCCAGCAGCGGTCCCGGGACTGGAAACACCATATATTTT.

This chain joins TRBV7-7 and TRBJ2-5, with D possibly matching TRBD1 (5 bases). CDR1 is SSHAT and CDR2 is FNYEAQ in the germline V gene (reference sequence). The CDR3 length is 15 residues. V was cut by 8 bases and J by 1 base, with 17 bases left in between. The CDR3 DNA follows: TGTGCCAGCGGCCTTGGAACAGGTAGCCAAGAGACCCAGTACTTC. Amino acid sequence: CASGLGTGSQETQYF.

The chain has TRBV28 and TRBJ1-3; tentative D call: TRBD1 (6 bases). Trimming took 9 bases from V and 1 from J, leaving 13 bases between them. Per germline, CDR1 MDHEN and CDR2 SYDVKM. The CDR3 runs 14 residues. Here the CDR3 DNA reads TGTGCCAGTCGAGGTACAGGGTCTGGAAACACCATATATTTT. This encodes CASRGTGSGNTIYF.

This rearrangement joins TRBV6-1 to TRBJ2-2; 12 bases align to TRBD2. Per the germline V gene, CDR1 is MNHNS and CDR2 is SASEGT. The CDR3 runs 15 residues. With V trimmed by 6 bases and J by 5 bases, 4 bases remained unmatched. The chain's CDR3 is CASRVGTSGTGELFF. The CDR3 DNA reads as TGTGCCAGCAGGGTGGGGACTAGCGGGACCGGGGAGCTGTTTTTT.

This clone appeared a single time. This chain joins TRBV7-9 and TRBJ1-5; unclear D gene. Between the trimmed V and J ends, which lost 0 bases and 3 bases, there was a span of 6 bases. In germline, CDR1 is SEHNR, CDR2 FQNEAQ (reference sequence). CDR3 length: 14 amino acids. The CDR3 sequence is CASSLAGNNQPQHF. The DNA of the CDR3 is TGTGCCAGCAGCTTAGCGGGTAACAATCAGCCCCAGCATTTT.

This chain links TRBV20-1 with TRBJ2-1; the D is unclear. Germline CDR1 reads DFQATT; CDR2 reads SNEGSKA (reference sequence). The CDR3 has 10 residues. The V end lost 6 bases, the J end lost 8 bases, and 8 bases lay between the germline ends. Here the CDR3 DNA reads TGCAGTGCAGAGGTTGATGAGCAGTTCTTC. It translates to CSAEVDEQFF.

V and J are TRBV2 and TRBJ2-1, with 7 bases identical to TRBD2. This CDR3 is 15 amino acids long. The ends lost 4 bases at V and 4 bases at J; junction bases unmatched: 7. Germline loops: CDR1 SNHLY, CDR2 FYNNEI. The CDR3 reads CASSGDSGSYNEQFF. Written as DNA, the CDR3 is TGTGCCAGCAGTGGGGATAGCGGGTCATACAATGAGCAGTTCTTC. Drawing the rest from reference TRBV2 and TRBJ2-1, the complete variable domain is EPEVTQTPSHQVTQMGQEVILRCVPISNHLYFYWYRQILGQKVEFLVSFYNNEISEKSEIFDDQFSVERPDGSNFTLKIRSTKLEDSAMYFCASSGDSGSYNEQFFGPGTRLTVL.

V and J are TRBV5-4 and TRBJ2-7; D not certain. V lost 5 bases to trimming and J lost 0 bases, with 9 bases between them. The CDR3 consists of 13 residues. From germline, CDR1 is SGHNT and CDR2 YYREEE (reference sequence). In DNA form, the CDR3 reads TGTGCCAGCAGGCCCCCGAGCTCCTACGAGCAGTACTTC. Residues: CASRPPSSYEQYF. The full variable domain, completed using reference TRBV5-4 and TRBJ2-7, is ETGVTQSPTHLIKTRGQQVTLRCSSQSGHNTVSWYQQALGQGPQFIFQYYREEENGRGNFPPRFSGLQFPNYSSELNVNALELDDSALYLCASRPPSSYEQYFGPGTRLTVT.

The chain is built from TRBV7-9 and TRBJ1-1; 7 bases are shared with TRBD1. Trimming removed 3 bases from V and 8 bases from J; junction bases left unmatched: 6. This CDR3 has 13 amino acids. Germline V CDR1 and CDR2: SEHNR, FQNEAQ (reference sequence). In DNA form, the CDR3 reads TGTGCCAGCAGCTTCGAAACGGGACAGGAAGCTTTCTTT. Translation gives CASSFETGQEAFF.

This CDR3 reads CASSVEPFSYNSPLHF. CDR3 DNA: TGTGCCAGCAGCGTAGAACCCTTCTCCTATAATTCACCCCTCCACTTT. The rearrangement joins TRBV9 to TRBJ1-6, with D unclear. The CDR3 runs to 16 residues. Between the trimmed V and J ends, which lost 0 bases and 0 bases, there was a span of 7 bases. Germline CDR1 SGDLS, CDR2 YYNGEE.

The gene calls are TRBV4-3 and TRBJ2-3, with TRBD2 identical over 10 bases. After removal of 0 bases from V and 2 bases from J, the junction contained 11 bases not matched to a gene. CDR1 LGHNA and CDR2 YSLEER come from the germline V gene. This CDR3 region has 19 residues. Here the CDR3 DNA reads TGCGCCAGCAGCCAAGATTTCGGACTAGCGGAAGGAATCACAGATACGCAGTATTTT. Its translation: CASSQDFGLAEGITDTQYF.

The chain links TRBV28 to TRBJ1-1; 12 bases are a match to TRBD1. This CDR3 region has 15 residues. Trimming at V came to 6 bases and at J to 0 bases, leaving 2 bases not matched to a gene. The V gene's germline CDR1 is MDHEN and CDR2 SYDVKM. CDR3 DNA: TGTGCCAGCAGGGGGACAGGGGGCATGAACACTGAAGCTTTCTTT. This gives the protein CASRGTGGMNTEAFF.

This clone was found a few times. The CDR3 DNA reads TGTGCCAGTAGTTCGCCGGGGACGACGACCAAAAACATTCAGTACTTC. Encoded protein: CASSSPGTTTKNIQYF. The V and J genes are TRBV19 and TRBJ2-4; perhaps D is TRBD1 or TRBD2 (5 bases each). The germline V and J ends were trimmed by 5 bases and 2 bases, with 16 bases remaining between them. This CDR3 is built from 16 residues. Germline loops: CDR1 LNHDA, CDR2 SQIVND (reference sequence).

This clone was seen a handful of times. The chain carries TRBV4-3 and TRBJ2-7; TRBD2 might be the D (6 bases). CDR1 is LGHNA, CDR2 YSLEER, per germline. This CDR3 spans 14 amino acids. Deletions cut 4 bases from V and 6 bases from J, with 16 bases between. CDR3 region: CASSPGLAFAEQYF. The CDR3 DNA reads TGCGCCAGCAGCCCGGGCCTAGCGTTCGCCGAGCAGTACTTC.

This rearrangement joins TRBV11-2 to TRBJ2-7; maybe TRBD2 (5 bases). Trimming cost V 1 base and J 4 bases, with 5 bases left between them. The CDR3 has 12 residues. Germline values: CDR1 SGHAT, CDR2 FQNNGV. The CDR3 loop reads CASSLAGYEQYF. The CDR3, as DNA: TGTGCCAGCAGCTTAGCGGGGTACGAGCAGTACTTC.

This sequence joins TRBV28 and TRBJ2-1; tentatively, D is TRBD2 (6 bases). The CDR3 totals 14 residues. V dropped 5 bases and J dropped 8 bases, with 16 bases sitting between them. Germline CDR1 is MDHEN and CDR2 is SYDVKM. CDR3 nucleotides: TGTGCCAGCAGTCCGGACGGGGGTAGTGATGAGCAGTTCTTC. Translating it yields CASSPDGGSDEQFF.

The chain combines TRBV15 with TRBJ2-7; TRBD1 aligns across 8 bases. This CDR3 is built from 15 residues. The trim removed 3 bases at V and 5 bases at J, leaving 9 bases unmatched. Germline V gene sequence: CDR1 LNHNV, CDR2 YYDKDF (reference sequence). The CDR3 nucleotides are TGTGCCACCAGCAGGTCTCGGACAGGGTTCAACGAGCAGTACTTC. Protein product: CATSRSRTGFNEQYF.

The chain uses TRBV5-1 and TRBJ2-7; D gene ambiguous. V was shortened by 0 bases and J by 8 bases, with 12 bases between the two germline ends. CDR1 and CDR2 from the germline V gene are SGHRS and YFSETQ. The length of the CDR3 is 13 residues. The CDR3 reads CASSLAESHQQYF. CDR3 in DNA: TGCGCCAGCAGCTTGGCGGAATCCCACCAGCAGTACTTC.

This chain connects TRBV7-9 to TRBJ1-2; 7 bases fit TRBD1. J gave up 6 bases and V 5 bases, and 9 bases lay outside the gene matches. Germline V gives CDR1 SEHNR, CDR2 FQNEAQ (reference sequence). The CDR3 sequence is 14 residues long. The CDR3 DNA reads TGTGCCAGCAGCCTCAGGGGGAACAGGGATGGCTACACCTTC. Protein: CASSLRGNRDGYTF.

This chain joins TRBV10-3 and TRBJ2-7; 10 bases agree with TRBD1. The CDR3 is made up of 13 amino acids. The V and J ends lost 7 bases and 6 bases, in that order; junction bases with no gene match: 6. Per germline, CDR1 ENHRY and CDR2 SYGVKD. For the CDR3, the DNA is TGTGCCATCAAACCGGGACAGGGGTCCGAGCAGTACTTC. Translated: CAIKPGQGSEQYF.

This clone was counted only a few times. The CDR3 DNA follows: TGTGCCTGGAGTGGACCGGGACGAACGTCGTGGACCCAGTACTTC. Translation: CAWSGPGRTSWTQYF. The V call is TRBV30, the J call TRBJ2-5; D is tentatively TRBD1 or TRBD2 (5 bases each). Germline loops: CDR1 GTSNPN, CDR2 SVGIG (reference sequence). With 1 base removed from V and 7 bases from J, the gap between germline ends came to 19 bases. The CDR3 contains 15 residues.